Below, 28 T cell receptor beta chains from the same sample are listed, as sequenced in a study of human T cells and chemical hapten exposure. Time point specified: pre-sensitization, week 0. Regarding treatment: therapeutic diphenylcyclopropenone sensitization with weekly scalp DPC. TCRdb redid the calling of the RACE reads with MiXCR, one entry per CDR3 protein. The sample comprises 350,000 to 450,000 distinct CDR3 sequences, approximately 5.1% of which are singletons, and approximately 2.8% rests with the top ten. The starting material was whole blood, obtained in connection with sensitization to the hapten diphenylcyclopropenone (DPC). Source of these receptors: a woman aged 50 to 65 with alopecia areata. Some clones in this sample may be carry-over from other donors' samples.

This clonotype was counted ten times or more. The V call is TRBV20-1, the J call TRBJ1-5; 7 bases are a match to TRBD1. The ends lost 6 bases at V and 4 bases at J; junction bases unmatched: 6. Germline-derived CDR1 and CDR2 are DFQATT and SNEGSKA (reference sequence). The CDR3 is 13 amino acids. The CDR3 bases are TGCAGTGCCCAAACAGGGGCGAATCAGCCCCAGCATTTT. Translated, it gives CSAQTGANQPQHF.

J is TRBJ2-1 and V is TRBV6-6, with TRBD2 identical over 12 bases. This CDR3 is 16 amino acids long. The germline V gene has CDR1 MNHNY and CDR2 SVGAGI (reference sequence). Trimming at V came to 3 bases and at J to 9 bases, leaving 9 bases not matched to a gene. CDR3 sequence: CASSYHPSGGGTEQFF. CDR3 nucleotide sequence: TGTGCCAGCAGTTATCATCCTAGCGGGGGGGGTACTGAGCAGTTCTTC.

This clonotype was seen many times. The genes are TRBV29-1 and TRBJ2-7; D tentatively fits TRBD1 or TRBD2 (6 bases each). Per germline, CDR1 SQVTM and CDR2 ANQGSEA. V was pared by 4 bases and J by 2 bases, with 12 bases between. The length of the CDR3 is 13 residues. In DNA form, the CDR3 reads TGCAGCGTTGTACTTGGGGGGCCCTACGAGCAGTACTTC. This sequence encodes CSVVLGGPYEQYF.

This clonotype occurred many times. CDR3 DNA: TGCGCCAGCAGCATGACAGGGGATAACGAAAAACTGTTTTTT. Encoded protein: CASSMTGDNEKLFF. V usage is TRBV5-1 and J usage is TRBJ1-4; 8 nucleotides line up with TRBD1. Per germline, CDR1 SGHRS and CDR2 YFSETQ. This CDR3 has 14 residues. With V trimmed by 4 bases and J by 8 bases, 7 bases remained unmatched.

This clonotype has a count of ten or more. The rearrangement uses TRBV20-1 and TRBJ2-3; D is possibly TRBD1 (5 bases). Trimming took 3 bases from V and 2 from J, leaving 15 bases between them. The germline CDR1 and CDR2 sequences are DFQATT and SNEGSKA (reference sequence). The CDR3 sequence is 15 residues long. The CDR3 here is CSARWGRDITDTQYF. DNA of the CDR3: TGCAGTGCTAGGTGGGGCAGAGACATCACAGATACGCAGTATTTT.

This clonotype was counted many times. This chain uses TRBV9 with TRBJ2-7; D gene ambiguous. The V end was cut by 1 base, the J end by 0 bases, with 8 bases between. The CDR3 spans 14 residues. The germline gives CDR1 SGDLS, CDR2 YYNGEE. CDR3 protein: CASSVSPGSYEQYF. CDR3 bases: TGTGCCAGCAGCGTATCCCCCGGCTCCTACGAGCAGTACTTC.

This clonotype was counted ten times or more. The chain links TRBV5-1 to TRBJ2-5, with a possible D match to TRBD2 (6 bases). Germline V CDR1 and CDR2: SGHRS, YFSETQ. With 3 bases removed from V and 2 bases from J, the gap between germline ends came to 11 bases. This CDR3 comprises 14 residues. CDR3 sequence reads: CASSSAGPQETQYF. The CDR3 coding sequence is TGCGCCAGCAGCTCGGCGGGACCTCAAGAGACCCAGTACTTC.

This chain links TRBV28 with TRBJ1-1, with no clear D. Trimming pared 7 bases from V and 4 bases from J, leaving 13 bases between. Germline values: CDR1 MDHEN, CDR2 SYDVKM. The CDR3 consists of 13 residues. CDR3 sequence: CASIELGATEAFF. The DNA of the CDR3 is TGTGCCAGCATTGAACTGGGTGCCACTGAAGCTTTCTTT.

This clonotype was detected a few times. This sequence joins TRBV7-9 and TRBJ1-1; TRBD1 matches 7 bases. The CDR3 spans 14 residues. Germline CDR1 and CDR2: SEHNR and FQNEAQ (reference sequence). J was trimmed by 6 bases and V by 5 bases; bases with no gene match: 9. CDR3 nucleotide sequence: TGTGCCAGCAGCCCCCGACAGGGTCGGCCTGAAGCTTTCTTT. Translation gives CASSPRQGRPEAFF.

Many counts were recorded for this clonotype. In DNA, the CDR3 is TGTGCCAGCAGCGAAATTGGGAGAGGATCCTACGAGCAGTACTTC. As protein: CASSEIGRGSYEQYF. This chain joins TRBV3-1 and TRBJ2-7; the D gene is possibly TRBD2 (5 bases). Germline CDR1 reads LGHDT; CDR2 reads YNNKEL (reference sequence). This CDR3 comprises 15 residues. V was pared by 5 bases and J by 1 base, with 15 bases between.

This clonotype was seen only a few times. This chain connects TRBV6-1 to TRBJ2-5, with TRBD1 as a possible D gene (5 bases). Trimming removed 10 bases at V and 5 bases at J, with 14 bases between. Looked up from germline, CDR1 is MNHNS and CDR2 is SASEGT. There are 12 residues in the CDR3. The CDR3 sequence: CAMTTEGETQYF. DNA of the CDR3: TGTGCCATGACGACAGAAGGCGAGACCCAGTACTTC.

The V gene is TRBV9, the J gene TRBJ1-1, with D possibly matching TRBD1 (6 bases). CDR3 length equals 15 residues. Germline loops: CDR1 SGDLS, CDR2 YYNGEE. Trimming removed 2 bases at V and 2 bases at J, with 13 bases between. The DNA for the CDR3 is TGTGCCAGCAGCGTCCTGGGGGCTGGTAACACTGAAGCTTTCTTT. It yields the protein CASSVLGAGNTEAFF.

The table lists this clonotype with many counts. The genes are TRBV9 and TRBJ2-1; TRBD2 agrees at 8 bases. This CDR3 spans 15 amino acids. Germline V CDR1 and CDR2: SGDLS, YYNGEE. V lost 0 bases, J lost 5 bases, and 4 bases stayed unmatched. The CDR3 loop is CASSVGGSGDNEQFF. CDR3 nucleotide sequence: TGTGCCAGCAGCGTAGGAGGTAGCGGGGACAATGAGCAGTTCTTC.

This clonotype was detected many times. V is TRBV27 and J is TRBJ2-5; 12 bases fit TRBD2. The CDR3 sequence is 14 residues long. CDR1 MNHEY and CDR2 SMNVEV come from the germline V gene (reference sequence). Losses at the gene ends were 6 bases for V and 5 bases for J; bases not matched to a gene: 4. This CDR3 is CASRRLAGDETQYF. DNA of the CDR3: TGTGCCAGCAGAAGACTAGCGGGAGATGAGACCCAGTACTTC.

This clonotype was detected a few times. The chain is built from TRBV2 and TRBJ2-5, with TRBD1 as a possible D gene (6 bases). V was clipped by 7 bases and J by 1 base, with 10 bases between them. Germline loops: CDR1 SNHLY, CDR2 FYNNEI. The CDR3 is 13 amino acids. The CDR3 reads CASNQDSQETQYF. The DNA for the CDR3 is TGTGCCAGCAACCAGGACAGCCAAGAGACCCAGTACTTC.

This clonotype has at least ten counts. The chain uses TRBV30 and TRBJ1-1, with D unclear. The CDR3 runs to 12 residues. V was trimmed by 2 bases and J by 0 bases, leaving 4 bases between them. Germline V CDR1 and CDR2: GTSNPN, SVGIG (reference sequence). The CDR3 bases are TGTGCCTGGAGTAGGGTGAACACTGAAGCTTTCTTT. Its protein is CAWSRVNTEAFF. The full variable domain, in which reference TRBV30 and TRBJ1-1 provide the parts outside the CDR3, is SQTIHQWPATLVQPVGSPLSLECTVEGTSNPNLYWYRQAAGRGLQLLFYSVGIGQISSEVPQNLSASRPQDRQFILSSKKLLLSDSGFYLCAWSRVNTEAFFGQGTRLTVV.

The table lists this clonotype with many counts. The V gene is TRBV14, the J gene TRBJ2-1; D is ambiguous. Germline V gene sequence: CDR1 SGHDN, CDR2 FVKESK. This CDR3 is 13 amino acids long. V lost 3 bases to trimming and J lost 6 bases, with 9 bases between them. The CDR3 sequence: CASSHYQSNEQFF. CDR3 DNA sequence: TGTGCCAGCAGCCACTACCAGTCCAATGAGCAGTTCTTC.

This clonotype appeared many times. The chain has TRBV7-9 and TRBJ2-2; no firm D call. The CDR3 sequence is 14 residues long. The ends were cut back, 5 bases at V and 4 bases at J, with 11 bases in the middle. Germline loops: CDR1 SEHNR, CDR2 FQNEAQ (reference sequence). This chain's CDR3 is CASSVRPGTGELFF. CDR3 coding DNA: TGTGCCAGCAGCGTTAGGCCCGGCACCGGGGAGCTGTTTTTT.

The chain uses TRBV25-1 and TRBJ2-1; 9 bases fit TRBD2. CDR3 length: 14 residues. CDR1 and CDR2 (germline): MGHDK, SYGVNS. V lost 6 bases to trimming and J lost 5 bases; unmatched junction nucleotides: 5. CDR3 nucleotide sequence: TGTGCCAGCAGCTCTAGCGGGATGAACAATGAGCAGTTCTTC. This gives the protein CASSSSGMNNEQFF.

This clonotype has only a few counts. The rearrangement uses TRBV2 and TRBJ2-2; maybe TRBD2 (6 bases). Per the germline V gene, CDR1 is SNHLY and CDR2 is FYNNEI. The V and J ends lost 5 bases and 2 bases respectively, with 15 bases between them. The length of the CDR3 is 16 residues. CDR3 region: CASSHSRDSNTGELFF. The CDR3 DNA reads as TGTGCCAGCAGTCACAGTAGGGACTCAAACACCGGGGAGCTGTTTTTT.

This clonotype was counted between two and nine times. This CDR3 reads CASSPSQAFYGYTF. CDR3 bases: TGTGCCAGCAGCCCTTCACAGGCTTTCTATGGCTACACCTTC. The V call is TRBV7-7, the J call TRBJ1-2, with a tentative D call TRBD1 (5 bases). Trimming removed 5 bases from V and 4 bases from J, with 14 bases in between. In germline, CDR1 is SSHAT, CDR2 FNYEAQ (reference sequence). The CDR3 is 14 residues long. Based on the CDR3 plus reference TRBV7-7 and TRBJ1-2, the full variable domain is GAGVSQSPRYKVTKRGQDVTLRCDPISSHATLYWYQQALGQGPEFLTYFNYEAQPDKSGLPSDRFSAERPEGSISTLTIQRTEQRDSAMYRCASSPSQAFYGYTFGSGTRLTVV.

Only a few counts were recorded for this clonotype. The CDR3 protein is CASSGGLGRDTQYF. In nucleotides, the CDR3 is TGTGCCAGCAGTGGGGGACTAGGTCGAGATACGCAGTATTTT. This rearrangement joins TRBV2 to TRBJ2-3, with 8 bases identical to TRBD2. J lost 5 bases, V lost 4 bases, and 5 bases had no gene match. The germline V gene has CDR1 SNHLY and CDR2 FYNNEI. The CDR3 contains 14 residues.

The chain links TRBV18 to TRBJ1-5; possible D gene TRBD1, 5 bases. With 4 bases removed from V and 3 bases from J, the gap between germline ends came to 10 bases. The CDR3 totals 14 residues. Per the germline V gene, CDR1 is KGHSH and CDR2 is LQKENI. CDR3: CASSRRDLNQPQHF. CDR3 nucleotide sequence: TGTGCCAGCTCACGTCGGGACCTCAATCAGCCCCAGCATTTT.

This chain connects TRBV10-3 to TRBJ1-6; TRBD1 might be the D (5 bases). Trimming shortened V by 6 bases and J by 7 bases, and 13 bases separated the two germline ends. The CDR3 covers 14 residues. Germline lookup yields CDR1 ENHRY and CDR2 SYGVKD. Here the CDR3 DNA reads TGTGCCATCAGCCTACCGGGGCAGAATTCACCCCTCCACTTT. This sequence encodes CAISLPGQNSPLHF.

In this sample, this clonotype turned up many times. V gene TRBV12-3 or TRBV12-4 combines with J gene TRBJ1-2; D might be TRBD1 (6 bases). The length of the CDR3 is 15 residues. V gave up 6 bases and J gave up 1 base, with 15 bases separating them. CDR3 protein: CASSTYRVGNYGYTF. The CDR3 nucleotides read TGTGCCAGCAGCACCTACAGGGTTGGTAACTATGGCTACACCTTC.

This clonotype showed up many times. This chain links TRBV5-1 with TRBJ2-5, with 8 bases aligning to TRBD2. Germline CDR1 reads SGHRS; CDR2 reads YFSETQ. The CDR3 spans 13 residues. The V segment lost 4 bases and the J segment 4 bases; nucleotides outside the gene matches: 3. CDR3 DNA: TGCGCCAGCAGCCCGGGGGGGGCAGAGACCCAGTACTTC. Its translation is CASSPGGAETQYF.

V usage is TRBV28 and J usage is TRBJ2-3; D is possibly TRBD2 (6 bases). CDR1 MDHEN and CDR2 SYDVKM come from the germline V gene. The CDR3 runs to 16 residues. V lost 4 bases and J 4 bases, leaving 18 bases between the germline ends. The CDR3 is CASSSFGEGLSDTQYF. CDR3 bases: TGTGCCAGCAGTTCCTTCGGTGAGGGACTGTCAGATACGCAGTATTTT.

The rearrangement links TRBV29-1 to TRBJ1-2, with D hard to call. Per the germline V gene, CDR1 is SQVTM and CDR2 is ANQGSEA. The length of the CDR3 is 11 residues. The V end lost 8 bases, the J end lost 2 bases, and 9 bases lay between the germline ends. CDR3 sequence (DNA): TGCAGCACAACAGCAAACTATGGCTACACCTTC. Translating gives CSTTANYGYTF.